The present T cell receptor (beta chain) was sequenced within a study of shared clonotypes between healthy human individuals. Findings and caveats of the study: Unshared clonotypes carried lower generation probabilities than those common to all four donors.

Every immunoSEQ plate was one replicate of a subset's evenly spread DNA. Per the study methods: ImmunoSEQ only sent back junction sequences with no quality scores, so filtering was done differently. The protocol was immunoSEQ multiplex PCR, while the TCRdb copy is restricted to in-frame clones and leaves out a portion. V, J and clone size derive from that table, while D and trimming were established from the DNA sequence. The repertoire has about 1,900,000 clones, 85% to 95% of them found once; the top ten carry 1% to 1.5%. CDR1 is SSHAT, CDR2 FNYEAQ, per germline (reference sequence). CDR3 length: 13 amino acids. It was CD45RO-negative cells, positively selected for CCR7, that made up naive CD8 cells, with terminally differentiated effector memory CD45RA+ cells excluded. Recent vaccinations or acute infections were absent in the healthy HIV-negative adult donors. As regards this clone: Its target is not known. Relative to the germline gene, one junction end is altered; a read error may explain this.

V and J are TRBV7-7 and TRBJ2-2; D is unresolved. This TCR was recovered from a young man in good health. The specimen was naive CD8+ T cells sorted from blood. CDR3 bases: TGTGCTAGCAGCTTAGGGAACACCGGGGAGCTGTTTTTT. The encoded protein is CASSLGNTGELFF.